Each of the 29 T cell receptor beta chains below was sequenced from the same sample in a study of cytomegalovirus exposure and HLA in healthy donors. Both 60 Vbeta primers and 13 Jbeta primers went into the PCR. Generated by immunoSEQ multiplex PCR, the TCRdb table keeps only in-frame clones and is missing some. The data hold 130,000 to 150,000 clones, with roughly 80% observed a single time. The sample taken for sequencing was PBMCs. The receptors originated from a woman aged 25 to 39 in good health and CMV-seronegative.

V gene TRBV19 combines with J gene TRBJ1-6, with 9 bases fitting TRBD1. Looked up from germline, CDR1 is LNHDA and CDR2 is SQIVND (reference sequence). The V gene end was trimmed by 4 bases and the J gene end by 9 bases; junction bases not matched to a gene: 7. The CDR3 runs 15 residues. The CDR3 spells CASSTTGGPVSPLHF. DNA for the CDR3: TGTGCCAGTAGTACAACAGGGGGCCCGGTTTCACCCCTCCACTTT.

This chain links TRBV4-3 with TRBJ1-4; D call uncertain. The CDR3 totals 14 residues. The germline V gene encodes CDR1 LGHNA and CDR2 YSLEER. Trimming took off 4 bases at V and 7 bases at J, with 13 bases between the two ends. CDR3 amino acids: CASSRGWVPEKLFF. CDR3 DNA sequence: TGCGCCAGCAGCCGAGGATGGGTACCTGAAAAACTGTTTTTT.

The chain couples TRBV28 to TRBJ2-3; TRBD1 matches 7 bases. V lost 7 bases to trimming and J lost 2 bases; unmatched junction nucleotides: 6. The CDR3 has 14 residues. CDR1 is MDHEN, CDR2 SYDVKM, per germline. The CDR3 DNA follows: TGTGCCAGCACCCGGGACAGATACACAGATACGCAGTATTTT. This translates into CASTRDRYTDTQYF.

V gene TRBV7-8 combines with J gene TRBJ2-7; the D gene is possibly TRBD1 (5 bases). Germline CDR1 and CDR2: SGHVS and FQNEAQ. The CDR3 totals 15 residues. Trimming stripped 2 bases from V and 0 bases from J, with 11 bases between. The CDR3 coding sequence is TGTGCCAGCAGCTTACGGGCAGGGCGCTCCTACGAGCAGTACTTC. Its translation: CASSLRAGRSYEQYF.

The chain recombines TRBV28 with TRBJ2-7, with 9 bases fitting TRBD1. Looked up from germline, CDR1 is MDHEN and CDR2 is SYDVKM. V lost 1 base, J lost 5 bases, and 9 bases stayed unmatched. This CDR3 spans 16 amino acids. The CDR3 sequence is CASSLLPLGQGHEQYF. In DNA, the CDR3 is TGTGCCAGCAGTTTATTGCCGCTGGGACAGGGCCACGAGCAGTACTTC.

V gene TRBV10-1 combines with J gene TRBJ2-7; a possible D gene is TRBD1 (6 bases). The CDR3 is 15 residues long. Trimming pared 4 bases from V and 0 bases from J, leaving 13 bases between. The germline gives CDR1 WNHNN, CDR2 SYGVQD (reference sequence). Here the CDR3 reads CASSAGVGGSYEQYF. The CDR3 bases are TGCGCCAGCAGTGCTGGAGTAGGGGGCTCCTACGAGCAGTACTTC.

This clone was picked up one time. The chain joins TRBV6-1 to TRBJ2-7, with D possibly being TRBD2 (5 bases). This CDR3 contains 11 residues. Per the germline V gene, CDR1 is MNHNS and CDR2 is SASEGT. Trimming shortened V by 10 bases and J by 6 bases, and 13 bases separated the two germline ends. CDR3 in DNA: TGTGCCATAAGGAGGCTCCTCGAGCAGTACTTC. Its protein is CAIRRLLEQYF.

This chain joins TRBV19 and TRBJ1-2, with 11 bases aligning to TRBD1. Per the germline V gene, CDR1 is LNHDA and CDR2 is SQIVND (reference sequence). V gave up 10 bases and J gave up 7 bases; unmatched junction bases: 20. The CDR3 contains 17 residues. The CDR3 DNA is TGTGCCACCCTTCCCGGGACAGGGGGACAACCGCGGGGTGGCTACACCTTC. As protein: CATLPGTGGQPRGGYTF.

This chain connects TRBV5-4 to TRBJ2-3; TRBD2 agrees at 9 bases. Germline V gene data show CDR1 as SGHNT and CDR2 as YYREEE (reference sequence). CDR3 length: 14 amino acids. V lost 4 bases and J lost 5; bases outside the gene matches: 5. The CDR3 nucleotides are TGTGCCAGCAGCATGGAGCGGGGGGAAGATACGCAGTATTTT. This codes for CASSMERGEDTQYF.

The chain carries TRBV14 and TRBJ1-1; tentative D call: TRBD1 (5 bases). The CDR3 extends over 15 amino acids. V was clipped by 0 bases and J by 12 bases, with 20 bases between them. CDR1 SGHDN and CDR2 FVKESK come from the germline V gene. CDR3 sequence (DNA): TGTGCCAGCAGCCAAGAGTGGGCAGGGTCTATTAACACTTTCTTT. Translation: CASSQEWAGSINTFF.

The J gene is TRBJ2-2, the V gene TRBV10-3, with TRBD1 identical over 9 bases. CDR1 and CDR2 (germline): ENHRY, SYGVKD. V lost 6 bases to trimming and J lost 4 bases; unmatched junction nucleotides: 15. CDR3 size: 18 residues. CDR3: CAIRVRSLGTGSTGELFF. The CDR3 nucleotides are TGTGCCATCAGAGTACGGTCCCTTGGGACAGGGAGCACCGGGGAGCTGTTTTTT.

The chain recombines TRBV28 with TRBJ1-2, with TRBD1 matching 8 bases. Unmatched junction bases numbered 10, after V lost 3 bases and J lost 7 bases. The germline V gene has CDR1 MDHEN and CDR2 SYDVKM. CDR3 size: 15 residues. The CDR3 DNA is TGTGCCAGCAGTTTGTGGCAGGGGGCGAATCGTGGCTACACCTTC. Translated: CASSLWQGANRGYTF.

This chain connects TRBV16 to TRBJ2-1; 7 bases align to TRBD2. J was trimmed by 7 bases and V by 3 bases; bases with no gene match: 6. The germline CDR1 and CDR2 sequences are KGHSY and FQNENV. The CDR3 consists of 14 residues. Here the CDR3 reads CASSQRESGNEQFF. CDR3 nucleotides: TGTGCCAGCAGCCAGCGGGAGAGTGGGAATGAGCAGTTCTTC.

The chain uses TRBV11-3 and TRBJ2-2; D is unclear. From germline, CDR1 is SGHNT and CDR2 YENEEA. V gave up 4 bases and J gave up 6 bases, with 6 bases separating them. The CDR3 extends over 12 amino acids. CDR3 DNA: TGTGCCAGCAGCTCCTTAGCCGGGGAGCTGTTTTTT. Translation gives CASSSLAGELFF.

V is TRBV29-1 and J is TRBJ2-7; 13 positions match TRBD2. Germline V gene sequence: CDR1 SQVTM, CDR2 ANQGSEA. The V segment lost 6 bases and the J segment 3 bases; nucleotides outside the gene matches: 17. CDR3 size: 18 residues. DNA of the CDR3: TGCAGCGTCGGACTGCCGGGACTAGCGGGGTTGGAGAGCTACGAGCAGTACTTC. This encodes CSVGLPGLAGLESYEQYF.

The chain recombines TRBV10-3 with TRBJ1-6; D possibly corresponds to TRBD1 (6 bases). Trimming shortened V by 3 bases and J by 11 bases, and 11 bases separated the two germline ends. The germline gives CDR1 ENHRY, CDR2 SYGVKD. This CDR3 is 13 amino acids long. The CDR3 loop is CAISDSEGAPLHF. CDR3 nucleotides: TGTGCCATCAGTGACTCTGAGGGGGCACCCCTCCACTTT.

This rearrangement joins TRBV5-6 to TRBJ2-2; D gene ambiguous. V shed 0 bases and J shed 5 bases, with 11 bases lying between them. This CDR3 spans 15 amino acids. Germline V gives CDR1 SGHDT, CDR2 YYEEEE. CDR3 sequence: CASSLGTLKTGELFF. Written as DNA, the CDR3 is TGTGCCAGCAGCTTGGGAACTCTCAAGACCGGGGAGCTGTTTTTT. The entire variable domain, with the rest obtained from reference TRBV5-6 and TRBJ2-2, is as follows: DAGVTQSPTHLIKTRGQQVTLRCSPKSGHDTVSWYQQALGQGPQFIFQYYEEEERQRGNFPDRFSGHQFPNYSSELNVNALLLGDSALYLCASSLGTLKTGELFFGEGSRLTVL.

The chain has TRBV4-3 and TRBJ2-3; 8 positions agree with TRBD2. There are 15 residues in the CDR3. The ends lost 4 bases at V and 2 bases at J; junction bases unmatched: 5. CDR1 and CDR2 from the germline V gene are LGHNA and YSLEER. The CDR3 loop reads CASSPLAGYTDTQYF. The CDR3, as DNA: TGCGCCAGCAGCCCGCTAGCGGGCTACACAGATACGCAGTATTTT.

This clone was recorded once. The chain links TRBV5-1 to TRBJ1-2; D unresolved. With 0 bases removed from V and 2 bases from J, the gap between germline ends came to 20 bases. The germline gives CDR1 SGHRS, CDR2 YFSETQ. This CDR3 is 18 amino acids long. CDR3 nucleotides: TGCGCCAGCAGCTTGGTGGTAGCCGACGCGCTCTACAACTATGGCTACACCTTC. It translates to CASSLVVADALYNYGYTF. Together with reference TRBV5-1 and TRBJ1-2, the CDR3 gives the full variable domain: KAGVTQTPRYLIKTRGQQVTLSCSPISGHRSVSWYQQTPGQGLQFLFEYFSETQRNKGNFPGRFSGRQFSNSRSEMNVSTLELGDSALYLCASSLVVADALYNYGYTFGSGTRLTVV.

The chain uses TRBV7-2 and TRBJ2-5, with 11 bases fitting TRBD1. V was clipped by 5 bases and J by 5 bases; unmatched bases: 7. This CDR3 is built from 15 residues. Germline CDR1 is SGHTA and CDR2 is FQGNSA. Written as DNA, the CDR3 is TGTGCCAGCAGCCTTCGGACAGGGGGCACGGAGACCCAGTACTTC. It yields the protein CASSLRTGGTETQYF.

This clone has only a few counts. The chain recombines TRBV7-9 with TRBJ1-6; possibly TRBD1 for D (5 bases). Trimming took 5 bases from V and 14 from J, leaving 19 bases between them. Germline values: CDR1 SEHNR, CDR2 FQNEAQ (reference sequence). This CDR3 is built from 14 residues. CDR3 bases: TGTGCCAGCAGCGACGGGGGGATTAGGGATTCCCTCCACTTT. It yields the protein CASSDGGIRDSLHF.

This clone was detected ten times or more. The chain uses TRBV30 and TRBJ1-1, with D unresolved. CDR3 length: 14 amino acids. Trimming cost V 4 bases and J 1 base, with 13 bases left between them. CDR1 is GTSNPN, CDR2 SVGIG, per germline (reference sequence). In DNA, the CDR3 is TGTGCCTGGACCGACGGGTTAGGGAACACTGAAGCTTTCTTT. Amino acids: CAWTDGLGNTEAFF. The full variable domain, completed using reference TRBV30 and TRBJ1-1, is SQTIHQWPATLVQPVGSPLSLECTVEGTSNPNLYWYRQAAGRGLQLLFYSVGIGQISSEVPQNLSASRPQDRQFILSSKKLLLSDSGFYLCAWTDGLGNTEAFFGQGTRLTVV.

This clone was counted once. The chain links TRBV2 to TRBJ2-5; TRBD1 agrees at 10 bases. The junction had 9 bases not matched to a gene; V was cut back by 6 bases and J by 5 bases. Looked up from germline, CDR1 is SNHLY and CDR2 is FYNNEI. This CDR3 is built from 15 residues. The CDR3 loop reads CASRGDRGQLETQYF. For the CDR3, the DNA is TGTGCCAGCAGGGGTGACAGGGGGCAGTTGGAGACCCAGTACTTC.

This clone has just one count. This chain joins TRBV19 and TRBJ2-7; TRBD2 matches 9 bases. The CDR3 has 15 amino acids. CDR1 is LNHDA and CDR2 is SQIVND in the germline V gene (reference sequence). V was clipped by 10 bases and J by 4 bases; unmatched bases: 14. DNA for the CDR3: TGTGCCACCGCTCATGGGGCGGGAGGGCATTACGAGCAGTACTTC. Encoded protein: CATAHGAGGHYEQYF.

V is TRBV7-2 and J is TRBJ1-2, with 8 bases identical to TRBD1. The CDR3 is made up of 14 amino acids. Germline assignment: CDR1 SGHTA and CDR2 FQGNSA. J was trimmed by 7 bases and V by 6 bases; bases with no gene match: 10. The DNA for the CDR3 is TGTGCCAGCAGGGCTACAGGGGGGTCCGGTGGCTACACCTTC. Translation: CASRATGGSGGYTF.

CDR3 amino acids: CASSLVAGTNEQFF. CDR3 nucleotides: TGTGCCAGCAGCTTAGTGGCGGGTACCAATGAGCAGTTCTTC. This sequence joins TRBV11-3 and TRBJ2-1; TRBD2 might be the D (5 bases). V was pared by 1 base and J by 6 bases, with 10 bases between. Germline CDR1 reads SGHNT; CDR2 reads YENEEA. The CDR3 extends over 14 amino acids.

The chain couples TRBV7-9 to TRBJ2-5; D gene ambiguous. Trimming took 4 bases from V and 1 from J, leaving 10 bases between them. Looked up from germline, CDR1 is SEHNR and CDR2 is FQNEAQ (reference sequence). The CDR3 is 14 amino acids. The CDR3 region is CASSSVQAQETQYF. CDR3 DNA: TGTGCCAGCAGCTCGGTGCAGGCCCAAGAGACCCAGTACTTC.

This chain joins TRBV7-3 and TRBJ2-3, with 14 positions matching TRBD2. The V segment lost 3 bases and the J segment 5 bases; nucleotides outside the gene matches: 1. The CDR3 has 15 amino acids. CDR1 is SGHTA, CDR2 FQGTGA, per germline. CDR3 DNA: TGTGCCAGCAGCTTGGGACTAGCGGGAGTAGATACGCAGTATTTT. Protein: CASSLGLAGVDTQYF.

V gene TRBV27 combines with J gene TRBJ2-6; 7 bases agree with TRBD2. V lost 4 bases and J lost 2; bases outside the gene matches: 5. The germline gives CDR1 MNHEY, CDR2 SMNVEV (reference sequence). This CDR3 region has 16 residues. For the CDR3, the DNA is TGTGCCAGCAGTTCGGCGGGGGTCCCTGGGGCCAACGTCCTGACTTTC. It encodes CASSSAGVPGANVLTF.